The rows below give T cell receptor beta chains drawn from one sample of a study of blood T cell repertoires in COVID-19. Produced via immunoSEQ multiplex PCR; TCRdb's table is partial and in-frame only. The data contain a few hundred thousand clones, about nine tenths of them seen just once; the ten biggest clones take up roughly a tenth. The sequencing input was PBMCs or T cells enriched from blood (not recorded which). The receptors originated from a woman in her thirties who had recovered from COVID-19. Both conserved end residues are part of each CDR3. The order of the fields is J gene, clone size, V gene, D gene, CDR3 protein, CDR3 DNA. A D gene is named only where the DNA matches it firmly. Clone size is given for some rows only: seen once, a few or many times, or a class if the clone is expanded.

j_gene: TRBJ1-1
abundance: -
v_gene: TRBV6-5
d_gene: TRBD1
CDR3aa: CASSYNTGGIAEAFF
CDR3nt: TGTGCCAGCAGTTACAATACAGGGGGCATCGCTGAAGCTTTCTTT

j_gene: TRBJ2-1
abundance: -
v_gene: TRBV19
d_gene: -
CDR3aa: CASSTSGYNEQFF
CDR3nt: TGTGCCAGTAGTACGTCAGGTTACAATGAGCAGTTCTTC

j_gene: TRBJ1-2
abundance: -
v_gene: TRBV4-2
d_gene: -
CDR3aa: CASSQAAGAGGYTF
CDR3nt: TGTGCCAGCAGCCAAGCCGCGGGGGCCGGTGGCTACACCTTC

j_gene: TRBJ2-1
abundance: -
v_gene: TRBV6-2/TRBV6-3
d_gene: TRBD2
CDR3aa: CASSSTSGYNEQFF
CDR3nt: TGTGCCAGCAGTTCGACTAGCGGCTACAATGAGCAGTTCTTC

j_gene: TRBJ2-1
abundance: -
v_gene: TRBV10-2
d_gene: TRBD1
CDR3aa: CASGSGTGGFRGEQFF
CDR3nt: TGCGCCAGCGGGTCCGGGACAGGGGGTTTCCGGGGTGAGCAGTTCTTC

j_gene: TRBJ1-2
abundance: -
v_gene: TRBV20-1
d_gene: -
CDR3aa: CSPLNYGYTF
CDR3nt: TGCAGTCCTCTTAACTATGGCTACACCTTC

j_gene: TRBJ2-3
abundance: -
v_gene: TRBV28
d_gene: TRBD1
CDR3aa: CASSLHQFGTGSDTQYF
CDR3nt: TGTGCCAGCAGTTTACATCAATTTGGGACAGGGTCAGATACGCAGTATTTT

j_gene: TRBJ2-3
abundance: -
v_gene: TRBV6-5
d_gene: -
CDR3aa: CASGPSRQGTDTQYF
CDR3nt: TGTGCCAGCGGGCCATCGAGGCAGGGGACAGATACGCAGTATTTT

j_gene: TRBJ2-7
abundance: -
v_gene: TRBV6-2/TRBV6-3
d_gene: TRBD2
CDR3aa: CASSLGLEESYF
CDR3nt: TGTGCCAGCAGCCTTGGACTAGAGGAGAGCTACTTC

j_gene: TRBJ2-5
abundance: -
v_gene: TRBV2
d_gene: -
CDR3aa: CASSGQQETQYF
CDR3nt: TGTGCCAGCAGTGGACAACAAGAGACCCAGTACTTC

j_gene: TRBJ2-1
abundance: -
v_gene: TRBV7-2
d_gene: -
CDR3aa: CASSPVAGSVYNEQFF
CDR3nt: TGTGCCAGCAGCCCAGTCGCGGGTTCCGTCTACAATGAGCAGTTCTTC

j_gene: TRBJ2-7
abundance: -
v_gene: TRBV19
d_gene: TRBD1
CDR3aa: CASSNLRQGSSYEQYF
CDR3nt: TGTGCCAGTAGTAACCTCAGACAGGGTAGCTCCTACGAGCAGTACTTC

j_gene: TRBJ1-2
abundance: -
v_gene: TRBV28
d_gene: -
CDR3aa: CASSFQTNYGYTF
CDR3nt: TGTGCCAGCAGTTTTCAGACTAACTATGGCTACACCTTC

j_gene: TRBJ2-1
abundance: -
v_gene: TRBV7-9
d_gene: TRBD1
CDR3aa: CASSPSTGNSYNEQFF
CDR3nt: TGTGCCAGCAGCCCTTCGACAGGGAACTCCTACAATGAGCAGTTCTTC

j_gene: TRBJ1-2
abundance: -
v_gene: TRBV2
d_gene: TRBD1
CDR3aa: CASSKGTDRNSGYTF
CDR3nt: TGTGCCAGCAGTAAAGGGACAGATAGGAACTCTGGCTACACCTTC

j_gene: TRBJ1-4
abundance: -
v_gene: TRBV28
d_gene: -
CDR3aa: CASSLPGTNEKLFF
CDR3nt: TGTGCCAGCAGTTTGCCAGGGACTAATGAAAAACTGTTTTTT

j_gene: TRBJ1-1
abundance: -
v_gene: TRBV11-2
d_gene: TRBD1
CDR3aa: CASSNPPAGQITEAFF
CDR3nt: TGTGCCAGCAGCAACCCGCCGGCGGGACAGATCACTGAAGCTTTCTTT

j_gene: TRBJ2-1
abundance: -
v_gene: TRBV7-3
d_gene: -
CDR3aa: CASSLGPPPYNEQFF
CDR3nt: TGTGCCAGCAGCTTAGGGCCACCTCCCTACAATGAGCAGTTCTTC

j_gene: TRBJ1-1
abundance: -
v_gene: TRBV6-5
d_gene: -
CDR3aa: CASQKYMNTEAFF
CDR3nt: TGTGCCAGCCAGAAGTACATGAACACTGAAGCTTTCTTT

j_gene: TRBJ1-3
abundance: -
v_gene: TRBV5-4
d_gene: TRBD1
CDR3aa: CASSRDRASGNTIYF
CDR3nt: TGTGCCAGCAGTCGCGACAGGGCCTCTGGAAACACCATATATTTT

j_gene: TRBJ1-1
abundance: -
v_gene: TRBV27
d_gene: -
CDR3aa: CASSFLFQGTLTEAFF
CDR3nt: TGTGCCAGCAGTTTCCTATTCCAGGGAACTCTCACTGAAGCTTTCTTT

j_gene: TRBJ1-1
abundance: -
v_gene: TRBV13
d_gene: -
CDR3aa: CASSFAPQTALNTEAFF
CDR3nt: TGTGCCAGCAGCTTCGCGCCCCAGACAGCCCTGAACACTGAAGCTTTCTTT

j_gene: TRBJ2-1
abundance: -
v_gene: TRBV4-2
d_gene: -
CDR3aa: CASSRNSGKSYNEQFF
CDR3nt: TGTGCCAGCAGCCGTAATAGCGGTAAGTCCTACAATGAGCAGTTCTTC

j_gene: TRBJ2-1
abundance: -
v_gene: TRBV11-3
d_gene: -
CDR3aa: CASSGGLSGPLYNEQFF
CDR3nt: TGTGCCAGCAGCGGGGGACTGTCCGGCCCCCTCTACAATGAGCAGTTCTTC

j_gene: TRBJ2-7
abundance: -
v_gene: TRBV11-2
d_gene: TRBD2
CDR3aa: CASSTPRGAVYEQYF
CDR3nt: TGTGCCAGCAGCACACCGCGGGGGGCGGTCTACGAGCAGTACTTC

j_gene: TRBJ2-2
abundance: -
v_gene: TRBV6-2/TRBV6-3
d_gene: -
CDR3aa: CASSLLGQGNTGELFF
CDR3nt: TGTGCCAGCAGCCTACTGGGGCAGGGGAACACCGGGGAGCTGTTTTTT

j_gene: TRBJ2-3
abundance: -
v_gene: TRBV3-1/TRBV3-2
d_gene: TRBD2
CDR3aa: CASSQGTSGWDTQYF
CDR3nt: TGTGCCAGCAGCCAAGGGACTAGCGGGTGGGATACGCAGTATTTT

j_gene: TRBJ2-1
abundance: -
v_gene: TRBV5-5
d_gene: -
CDR3aa: CASSLAPADEQFF
CDR3nt: TGTGCCAGCAGCTTGGCCCCGGCGGATGAGCAGTTCTTC

j_gene: TRBJ1-4
abundance: once
v_gene: TRBV29-1
d_gene: -
CDR3aa: CSVGQGNEKLFF
CDR3nt: TGCAGCGTTGGTCAGGGGAATGAAAAACTGTTTTTT

j_gene: TRBJ2-1
abundance: -
v_gene: TRBV19
d_gene: TRBD1
CDR3aa: CASSMSGTGFDEQFF
CDR3nt: TGTGCCAGTAGTATGTCCGGGACAGGGTTCGATGAGCAGTTCTTC